The next 2 T cell receptor beta chains were all read from a single sample in a study of cytomegalovirus exposure and HLA in healthy donors. PCR amplification relied on 60 Vbeta primers (plus 13 Jbeta primers). Using immunoSEQ multiplex PCR, the repertoire was profiled, and TCRdb retains in-frame clones only, with some absent. The table records about 100,000 clones, approximately 82% of them present only once. Sequenced input: PBMCs. These receptors all stem from a woman aged 18-29 years in good health and CMV-seronegative.

This clone occurred once. The rearrangement links TRBV5-1 to TRBJ1-2, with 9 bases fitting TRBD1. CDR1 is SGHRS and CDR2 is YFSETQ in the germline V gene. The CDR3 length is 15 residues. The J segment lost 8 bases and the V segment lost 7 bases, leaving 15 bases of the junction unmatched. This CDR3 is CASSKPLQGAPGYTF. CDR3 nucleotide sequence: TGCGCCAGCTCTAAACCCTTACAGGGGGCGCCCGGCTACACCTTC.

The genes are TRBV2 and TRBJ2-1, with TRBD2 matching 12 bases. This CDR3 has 16 amino acids. V lost 5 bases to trimming and J lost 8 bases; unmatched junction nucleotides: 10. Germline CDR1 reads SNHLY; CDR2 reads FYNNEI. The CDR3 bases are TGTGCCAGCAGTCAAATCCTAGCGGGAGGGTGGGATGAGCAGTTCTTC. Translating it yields CASSQILAGGWDEQFF.